The TCR beta chain described here comes from a study of T-cell memory formation after mild COVID-19 (dated by TCRdb to about 2021). At the level of the whole study: TCR sequence clusters from the two donors were found to be largely donor specific. In a couple of donors, T-cell clones that expanded and contracted after mild COVID-19 were tracked by sequencing TCRalpha and TCRbeta repertoires over time. The cohort comprised two young, previously healthy adult volunteers, one female and one male. Paper-wide results and their limitations: Only two mild cases were covered in the study, and larger cohorts including severe cases with pre-infection samples were considered necessary. Whether the second-wave clones peaking on day 37 were SARS-CoV-2 specific was not confirmed. Some responding clones were found in pre-infection memory, which suggests that pre-existing cross-reactive memory T cells took part in the SARS-CoV-2 response. Contracting CD4+ clones appeared mostly in the CM and EM memory subsets, whereas CD8+ clones were enriched in EMRA. Clones that contracted from day 15 to 85 showed balanced CD4/CD8 phenotypes, whereas a second wave of clones that expanded from day 15 to 37 leaned towards CD4+.

Sequencer: Illumina NovaSeq 6000. TCRalpha and TCRbeta cDNA libraries were built by 5'RACE with constant-segment primers, adding sample barcodes and unique molecular identifiers. RNA was extracted from every sample with Trizol reagent. The libraries were amplified in two PCR steps, and the second step added a second sample barcode and Illumina TruSeq adapters. Sequencing of the libraries was done on an Illumina NovaSeq, producing 2 x 150 bp paired-end reads. In the source study's methods: With migec v1.2.7, reads were demultiplexed and then collapsed into UMI-guided consensus sequences. Using mixcr v2.1.11, UMI consensuses were aligned to TRA and TRB V and J templates and then assembled into clonotypes. A clonotype was counted as expanded or contracted only when both edgeR and NoisET called the clonotype significant, with the noise models trained on biological replicates. For edgeR calls, the cutoffs were a false discovery rate-adjusted p below 0.01 and a log2 fold-change threshold of 1. As an exploratory analysis of dynamics, max-normalized trajectories of the 1000 most abundant clonotypes were examined by PCA with hierarchical clustering. Separately sequenced CD4+ and CD8+ repertoires were used to assign the CD4 or CD8 phenotype of responding clones. TCRdb passed the public sequencing reads through fastp at Q25 and MiXCR, retaining productive beta sequences. Identical CDR3 proteins give one entry, which carries the most common genes and DNA. TCRdb assigned the V and J calls; the authors' analysis was not used. This sample gives 130,000 to 150,000 distinct CDR3 sequences in total; under 25% of them show up just once. The ten most abundant clones make up approximately 2% of the sample.

Ficoll-Paque density gradient centrifugation was the method used to isolate PBMCs. As for this clonotype: Its antigen is currently not known. Per-base quality was not reported, and no clone a single base away is much larger than it.

Material for sequencing was PBMCs or a T cell subset sorted from them (not recorded which). The TCR sequence derives from an adult woman who had mild COVID-19 (a few samples of this study predate the infection). The sample titles of this study are shuffled in the database, so cell type and time point are left out; the donor was told from shared clones.

This receptor carries the CDR3 CASSQEKLAGSTDTQYF. The DNA sequence is TGCGCCAGCAGCCAAGAAAAGCTAGCGGGATCCACAGATACGCAGTATTTT. This receptor chain uses TRBV4-3 and TRBJ2-3, and 9 bases in between align with TRBD2. There are 17 amino acids in the CDR3, from cysteine to phenylalanine inclusive. Left in the record is the CDR3 DNA by itself, 51 bases read in frame from the first base. Ends trimmed: V by 0 bases, J by 2 bases; bases unmatched to a gene: 6. CDR1 is given as LGHNA and CDR2 as YSLEER, both from the germline V gene.